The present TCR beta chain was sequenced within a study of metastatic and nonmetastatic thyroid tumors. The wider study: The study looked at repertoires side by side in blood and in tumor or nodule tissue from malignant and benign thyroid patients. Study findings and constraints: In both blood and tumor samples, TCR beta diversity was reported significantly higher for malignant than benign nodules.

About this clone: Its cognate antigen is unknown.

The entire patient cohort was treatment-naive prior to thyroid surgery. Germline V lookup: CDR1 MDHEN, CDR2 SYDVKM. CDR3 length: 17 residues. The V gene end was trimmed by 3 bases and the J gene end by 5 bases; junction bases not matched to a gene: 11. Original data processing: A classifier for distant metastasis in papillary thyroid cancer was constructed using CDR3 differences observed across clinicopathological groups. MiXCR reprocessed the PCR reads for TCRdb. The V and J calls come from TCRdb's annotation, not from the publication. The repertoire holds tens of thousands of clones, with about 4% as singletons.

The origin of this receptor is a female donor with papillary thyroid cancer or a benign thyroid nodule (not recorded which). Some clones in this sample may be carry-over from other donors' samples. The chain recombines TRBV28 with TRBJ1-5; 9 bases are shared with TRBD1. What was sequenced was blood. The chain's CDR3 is CASSFGLNRGRDQPQHF. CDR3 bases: TGTGCCAGCAGTTTCGGTCTAAACAGGGGGCGGGATCAGCCCCAGCATTTT.